These T cell receptor beta chains were read from a single sample in a study of blood T cell repertoires in COVID-19. The protocol was immunoSEQ multiplex PCR, while the TCRdb copy is restricted to in-frame clones and leaves out a portion. The sample has about 95,000 clones, 89% seen once. Sequencing was performed on peripheral blood. The receptors originated from a man aged 60 to 75 with COVID-19, enrolled during active disease. Both conserved end residues are part of each CDR3. The order of the fields is J gene, CDR3 length, V gene, clone size, CDR3 protein. The size field is filled for only some rows; it gives once, few, many or a size class.

TRBJ2-7 | 14 | TRBV6-2/TRBV6-3 | . | CASSYRLAGYEQYF
TRBJ1-2 | 16 | TRBV11-3 | . | CASSLRVGTTYGGYTF
TRBJ2-1 | 13 | TRBV12-3/TRBV12-4 | . | CASSRTGVDEQFF
TRBJ2-7 | 14 | TRBV10-2 | . | CASTPSDLSYEQYF
TRBJ1-4 | 13 | TRBV2 | . | CASLRNGGEKLFF
TRBJ2-5 | 14 | TRBV11-2 | . | CASSFTSGQETQYF
TRBJ2-5 | 15 | TRBV9 | once | CASSPLSGTGETQYF
TRBJ2-7 | 12 | TRBV2 | . | CATPGGGHEQYF
TRBJ2-1 | 15 | TRBV5-1 | . | CASSLASGRHNEQFF
TRBJ1-6 | 14 | TRBV30 | . | CAGQGETYNSPLHF
TRBJ1-2 | 15 | TRBV5-6 | . | CASSLVTGVGYGYTF
TRBJ2-1 | 12 | TRBV5-4 | . | CASSPFSDEQFF
TRBJ1-2 | 14 | TRBV5-6 | . | CASSLLQGLFGYTF
TRBJ1-6 | 14 | TRBV5-1 | once | CASSLGQYNSPLHF
TRBJ2-1 | 16 | TRBV5-1 | . | CASSSDSGRILNEQFF
TRBJ2-1 | 14 | TRBV28 | once | CASSFLAEQGEQFF